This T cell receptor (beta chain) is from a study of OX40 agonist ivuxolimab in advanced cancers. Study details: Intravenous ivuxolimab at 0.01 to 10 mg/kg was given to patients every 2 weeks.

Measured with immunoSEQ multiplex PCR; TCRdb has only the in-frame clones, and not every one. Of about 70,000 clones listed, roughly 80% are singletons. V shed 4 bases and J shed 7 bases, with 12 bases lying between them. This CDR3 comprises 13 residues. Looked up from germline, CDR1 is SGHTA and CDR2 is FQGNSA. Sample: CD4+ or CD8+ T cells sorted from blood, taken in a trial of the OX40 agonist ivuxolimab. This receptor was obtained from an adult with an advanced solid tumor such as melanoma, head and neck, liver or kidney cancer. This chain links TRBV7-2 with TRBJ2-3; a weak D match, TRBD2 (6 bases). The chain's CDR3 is CASSYDGGNTQYF. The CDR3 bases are TGTGCCAGCAGCTACGACGGGGGAAATACGCAGTATTTT.